Listed below are T cell receptor beta chains from one sample, sequenced in a study of T cells after yellow fever vaccination. One entry per CDR3 protein results from TCRdb running MiXCR on the 5' RACE reads. The table shows under 300,000 distinct CDR3 sequences, with 6.9% occurring only once. Sequencing used CD4+ T cells sorted from PBMCs, obtained 15 days after the yellow fever booster vaccination. The receptors were gathered from a man between 25 and 39 years old who received the YFV17D yellow fever vaccine. The CDR3 runs from the conserved cysteine through the conserved F or W. Fields, in order: clone size, D gene, J gene, CDR3 length, V gene, CDR3 DNA, CDR3 protein. D genes are given only for firm matches. Size values are once, few and many counts, or a class for expanded clones, and some rows have none.

size: few; D: TRBD1; J: TRBJ2-1; length: 14; V: TRBV5-4; DNA: TGTGCCAGCAGCCCCCGGGACAGGGTGCATGAGCAGTTCTTC; CDR3: CASSPRDRVHEQFF
size: few; D: .; J: TRBJ2-5; length: 14; V: TRBV30; DNA: TGTGCCTGGAGTGTGGGAACAGCCGGGGAGACCCAGTACTTC; CDR3: CAWSVGTAGETQYF
size: .; D: .; J: TRBJ1-1; length: 17; V: TRBV5-1; DNA: TGCGCCAGCAGCATGCCAGGACGCCAGAACTTGAACACTGAAGCTTTCTTT; CDR3: CASSMPGRQNLNTEAFF
size: many; D: .; J: TRBJ2-3; length: 16; V: TRBV14; DNA: TGTGCCAGCAGCCAAGAGCCCATGGGGATCGTAGATACGCAGTATTTT; CDR3: CASSQEPMGIVDTQYF
size: .; D: .; J: TRBJ2-1; length: 15; V: TRBV5-1; DNA: TGCGCCAGCAGCTTGATGGGCAGTGTGGAAGTTGAGCAGTTCTTC; CDR3: CASSLMGSVEVEQFF
size: many; D: .; J: TRBJ2-7; length: 14; V: TRBV7-2; DNA: TGTGCCAGCAGCTTAGCCCCGGGACCCTACGAGCAGTACTTC; CDR3: CASSLAPGPYEQYF
size: few; D: TRBD2; J: TRBJ2-1; length: 13; V: TRBV6-2/TRBV6-3; DNA: TGTGCCAGCAGGGGGACTAGCGTCAGTGAGCAGTTCTTC; CDR3: CASRGTSVSEQFF
size: .; D: TRBD1; J: TRBJ2-3; length: 15; V: TRBV7-9; DNA: TGTGCCAGCAGCTTTACAGGGGGCAGAGACGATACGCAGTATTTT; CDR3: CASSFTGGRDDTQYF
size: .; D: TRBD2; J: TRBJ2-3; length: 15; V: TRBV7-2; DNA: TGTGCCAGCAGCTTAGTGGGGACTAGAGGCGATACGCAGTATTTT; CDR3: CASSLVGTRGDTQYF
size: few; D: TRBD1; J: TRBJ2-2; length: 15; V: TRBV12-3/TRBV12-4; DNA: TGTGCCAGCAGTCTTGGGACAGGGGCGCCCGGGGAGCTGTTTTTT; CDR3: CASSLGTGAPGELFF
size: many; D: TRBD1; J: TRBJ1-1; length: 13; V: TRBV12-3/TRBV12-4; DNA: TGTGCCAGCGTAAGACAGGGGGACGGGACAGCTTTCTTT; CDR3: CASVRQGDGTAFF
size: many; D: TRBD2; J: TRBJ2-7; length: 15; V: TRBV6-5; DNA: TGTGCCAGCGTTACCGGGGGGGTAGGATACTACGAGCAGTACTTC; CDR3: CASVTGGVGYYEQYF
size: .; D: TRBD2; J: TRBJ2-1; length: 19; V: TRBV14; DNA: TGTGCCAGCAGCCCGGCATCTGTACTAGCGCGAGCGCGCTACAATGAGCAGTTCTTC; CDR3: CASSPASVLARARYNEQFF
size: many; D: TRBD1; J: TRBJ2-7; length: 15; V: TRBV20-1; DNA: TGCAGTGCTAGCCCGGGACAGGGGAGGTCCTACGAGCAGTACTTC; CDR3: CSASPGQGRSYEQYF
size: many; D: TRBD2; J: TRBJ2-1; length: 14; V: TRBV29-1; DNA: TGCAGCGTTGGAGGTAGCGGGCTCTACAATGAGCAGTTCTTC; CDR3: CSVGGSGLYNEQFF
size: few; D: TRBD2; J: TRBJ2-2; length: 17; V: TRBV6-5; DNA: TGTGCCAGCAGTTACTCTTGGCTAGCGGGAGCTGTCGGGGAGCTGTTTTTT; CDR3: CASSYSWLAGAVGELFF
size: many; D: TRBD2; J: TRBJ2-3; length: 14; V: TRBV29-1; DNA: TGCAGCGTTCAAACTAGCGGGGCCACAGATACGCAGTATTTT; CDR3: CSVQTSGATDTQYF
size: few; D: .; J: TRBJ1-1; length: 14; V: TRBV3-1; DNA: TGTGCCAGCAGCCAAGTGGCGGGAAACACTGAAGCTTTCTTT; CDR3: CASSQVAGNTEAFF
size: few; D: TRBD1; J: TRBJ2-5; length: 13; V: TRBV29-1; DNA: TGCAGCGTTGAGCCCACAGGGGGTAAGACCCAGTACTTC; CDR3: CSVEPTGGKTQYF
size: .; D: .; J: TRBJ2-7; length: 17; V: TRBV7-2; DNA: TGTGCCAGCAGCTTAGCTAGTGACAGTTATAGCTCCTACGAGCAGTACTTC; CDR3: CASSLASDSYSSYEQYF
size: few; D: .; J: TRBJ2-2; length: 18; V: TRBV4-3; DNA: TGCGCCAGTACTTCCAAATCCCCCACCTTTGAGAACACCGGGGAGCTGTTTTTT; CDR3: CASTSKSPTFENTGELFF
size: few; D: TRBD1; J: TRBJ2-7; length: 15; V: TRBV5-1; DNA: TGCGCCAGCAGCCCGCCAAACAGGGGGATCGACGAGCAGTACTTC; CDR3: CASSPPNRGIDEQYF
size: many; D: .; J: TRBJ2-1; length: 17; V: TRBV7-2; DNA: TGTGCCAGCAGCTTAGGCCCCGGGCCTCACAACTACAATGAGCAGTTCTTC; CDR3: CASSLGPGPHNYNEQFF
size: few; D: .; J: TRBJ2-7; length: 13; V: TRBV28; DNA: TGTGCCAGCAGTTCTGGACAGTCCTGGGAGCAGTACTTC; CDR3: CASSSGQSWEQYF
size: many; D: .; J: TRBJ2-2; length: 14; V: TRBV9; DNA: TGTGCCAGCAGCGAGGGGCTGAACACCGGGGAGCTGTTTTTT; CDR3: CASSEGLNTGELFF
size: many; D: .; J: TRBJ2-5; length: 14; V: TRBV18; DNA: TGTGCCAGCTCACTTAATATTATGCAAGAGACCCAGTACTTC; CDR3: CASSLNIMQETQYF
size: few; D: .; J: TRBJ2-1; length: 16; V: TRBV19; DNA: TGTGCCAGTACCCCAAGGGGGGGACGCTCCTACAATGAGCAGTTCTTC; CDR3: CASTPRGGRSYNEQFF
size: few; D: .; J: TRBJ1-2; length: 13; V: TRBV6-2/TRBV6-3; DNA: TGTGCCAGCAGTTCCGGTCGAAACTATGGCTACACCTTC; CDR3: CASSSGRNYGYTF
size: many; D: TRBD2; J: TRBJ2-3; length: 17; V: TRBV15; DNA: TGTGCCACCAGCACCGGGAGTTCTAGCGGACGCACAGATACGCAGTATTTT; CDR3: CATSTGSSSGRTDTQYF
size: few; D: .; J: TRBJ2-3; length: 15; V: TRBV27; DNA: TGTGCCAGCAGTTTATCGAACAGGGCCACAGATACGCAGTATTTT; CDR3: CASSLSNRATDTQYF
size: few; D: .; J: TRBJ2-7; length: 15; V: TRBV5-6; DNA: TGTGCCAGCAGCTTGGGGTGGACAGTTTCCTACGAGCAGTACTTC; CDR3: CASSLGWTVSYEQYF
size: .; D: .; J: TRBJ2-2; length: 14; V: TRBV5-1; DNA: TGCGCCAGCAGCTTGGGAGACTTGACCGGGGAGCTGTTTTTT; CDR3: CASSLGDLTGELFF
size: many; D: TRBD1; J: TRBJ2-2; length: 16; V: TRBV5-1; DNA: TGCGCCAGCAGCTTGGTTGGTACAGGGGTCGCCGGGGAGCTGTTTTTT; CDR3: CASSLVGTGVAGELFF
size: .; D: TRBD1; J: TRBJ2-7; length: 15; V: TRBV5-1; DNA: TGCGCCAGCAGCTTGGCGGGGACAGGGCACTACGAGCAGCACTTC; CDR3: CASSLAGTGHYEQHF
size: many; D: TRBD2; J: TRBJ2-5; length: 15; V: TRBV15; DNA: TGTGCCACCAGCAGAGATCCGGGACTACAAGAGACCCAGTACTTC; CDR3: CATSRDPGLQETQYF
size: .; D: .; J: TRBJ2-7; length: 13; V: TRBV19; DNA: TGTGCCAGTAGTTTCGCTAGCTCCTACGAGCAGTACTTC; CDR3: CASSFASSYEQYF
size: .; D: TRBD2; J: TRBJ2-1; length: 15; V: TRBV9; DNA: TGTGCCAGCAGCGCTGCGGGAGTGGAGAACAATGAGCAGTTCTTC; CDR3: CASSAAGVENNEQFF
size: few; D: .; J: TRBJ2-1; length: 13; V: TRBV5-1; DNA: TGCGCCAGCAGCTTGACTAGTAGGAATGAGCAGTTCTTC; CDR3: CASSLTSRNEQFF
size: many; D: TRBD1; J: TRBJ2-1; length: 14; V: TRBV20-1; DNA: TGCAGTGCTTGGTCCGGGACAGCCAACAATGAGCAGTTCTTC; CDR3: CSAWSGTANNEQFF
size: .; D: .; J: TRBJ2-7; length: 15; V: TRBV7-2; DNA: TGTGCCAGCAGCTTTGACCGGACAGCTGCCTACGAGCAGTACTTC; CDR3: CASSFDRTAAYEQYF
size: few; D: .; J: TRBJ2-1; length: 12; V: TRBV5-1; DNA: TGCGCCAGCAGCTTGAGTTCCAATGAGCAGTTCTTC; CDR3: CASSLSSNEQFF
size: .; D: .; J: TRBJ2-1; length: 15; V: TRBV20-1; DNA: TGCAGTGCAAGCACCGGGACAGCGGGTCGGAATGAGCAGTTCTTC; CDR3: CSASTGTAGRNEQFF